The T cell receptor (beta chain) described here comes from a study of early T cells in non-severe SARS-CoV-2 infection. Unique molecular identifiers were attached to individual cDNA molecules. From the 5' RACE reads, TCRdb called clonotypes with MiXCR, one entry per CDR3 protein. The sample has tens of thousands of distinct CDR3 sequences; about 12% are singletons. What was sequenced was whole blood. The sequence derives from an adult who was a healthcare worker with PCR-confirmed SARS-CoV-2 infection or an uninfected control (not recorded which).

For the CDR3, the DNA is TGTGCCAGCAACATGGCAGATACGCAGTATTTT. It encodes CASNMADTQYF. The chain combines TRBV7-9 with TRBJ2-3; D gene unclear. CDR1 and CDR2 (germline): SEHNR, FQNEAQ (reference sequence). The V end was cut by 7 bases, the J end by 4 bases, with 6 bases between. The CDR3 is 11 amino acids.